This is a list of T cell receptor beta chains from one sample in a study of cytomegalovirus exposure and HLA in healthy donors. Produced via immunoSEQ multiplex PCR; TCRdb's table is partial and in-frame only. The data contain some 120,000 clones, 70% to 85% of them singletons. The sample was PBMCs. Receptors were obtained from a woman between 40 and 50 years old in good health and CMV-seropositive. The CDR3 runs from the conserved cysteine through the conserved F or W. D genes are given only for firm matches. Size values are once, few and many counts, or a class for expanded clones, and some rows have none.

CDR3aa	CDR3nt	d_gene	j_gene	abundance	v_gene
CASSFEVAGGTGELFF	TGTGCCAGCAGCTTTGAGGTAGCGGGTGGCACCGGGGAGCTGTTTTTT	TRBD2	TRBJ2-2	.	TRBV5-5
CASSISSVSDTQYF	TGTGCCAGCAGCATTTCCAGTGTATCAGATACGCAGTATTTT	.	TRBJ2-3	.	TRBV7-6
CASSDRTVYEQYF	TGTGCCAGCAGTGATAGGACTGTCTACGAGCAGTACTTC	.	TRBJ2-7	.	TRBV2
CASSRLSNTGELFF	TGTGCCAGCAGCCGTCTATCGAACACCGGGGAGCTGTTTTTT	.	TRBJ2-2	.	TRBV6-6
CASSASYSNQPQHF	TGTGCCAGCAGTGCATCCTATAGCAATCAGCCCCAGCATTTT	.	TRBJ1-5	.	TRBV25-1
CASMGGLQNNEQFF	TGTGCCAGTATGGGGGGACTTCAGAACAATGAGCAGTTCTTC	.	TRBJ2-1	few	TRBV19
CASRDLRAGTGELFF	TGCGCCAGCAGAGACCTCAGGGCAGGCACCGGGGAGCTGTTTTTT	.	TRBJ2-2	.	TRBV5-1
CASSPRGGTSGELFF	TGTGCCAGCAGCCCCCGGGGAGGGACCAGCGGGGAGCTGTTTTTT	TRBD2	TRBJ2-2	.	TRBV5-5
CASSLLHGVNNEQFF	TGCGCCAGCAGCTTACTCCACGGGGTTAACAATGAGCAGTTCTTC	.	TRBJ2-1	.	TRBV4-1
CASSLRSGQETQYF	TGTGCCAGCAGCTTAAGGAGCGGCCAAGAGACCCAGTACTTC	.	TRBJ2-5	once	TRBV7-2
CASSFWTSGPSSSTDTQYF	TGTGCCAGCAGCTTTTGGACTAGCGGGCCATCTTCTAGCACAGATACGCAGTATTTT	TRBD2	TRBJ2-3	.	TRBV28
CASSLTGSKDEQFF	TGTGCCAGCAGTTTAACCGGGAGTAAGGATGAGCAGTTCTTC	.	TRBJ2-1	.	TRBV28
CATLAGGPSYNEQFF	TGTGCCACTCTAGCGGGAGGGCCCTCCTACAATGAGCAGTTCTTC	TRBD2	TRBJ2-1	.	TRBV10-3
CASSQPHGTSGSQYF	TGTGCCAGCAGCCAACCCCACGGGACTAGCGGATCGCAGTATTTT	TRBD2	TRBJ2-3	.	TRBV4-2
CASKKGPAGANTGELFF	TGCGCCAGCAAAAAAGGACCCGCCGGGGCGAACACCGGGGAGCTGTTTTTT	.	TRBJ2-2	.	TRBV4-1
CATRGRNNNEQFF	TGTGCCACCCGAGGAAGGAACAACAATGAGCAGTTCTTC	.	TRBJ2-1	.	TRBV6-5